What follows are 24 T cell receptor beta chains derived from one specimen sequenced in a study of beta chain features in type 1 diabetes. Expressed TCRB transcripts got sequenced, as all isolated RNA was reverse transcribed. Using immunoSEQ multiplex PCR, the repertoire was profiled, and TCRdb retains in-frame clones only, with some absent. Of approximately 380,000 clones in the sample, approximately 16% were seen once. Material for sequencing was naive CD4+ T cells from blood. These receptors all come from a woman aged 18-35 years in good health.

The sample holds a few counts of this clone. J is TRBJ2-4 and V is TRBV30, with 7 bases that match TRBD2. V lost 4 bases and J lost 1; bases outside the gene matches: 16. Germline CDR1 GTSNPN, CDR2 SVGIG (reference sequence). CDR3 size: 18 residues. The DNA for the CDR3 is TGTGCCTGGAACCCGGGACGGGTCCTCGGGAGGGCCAAAAACATTCAGTACTTC. It translates to CAWNPGRVLGRAKNIQYF.

This clone has just a few counts. The rearrangement joins TRBV30 to TRBJ2-1; 8 nucleotides agree with TRBD1. V lost 6 bases to trimming and J lost 2 bases; unmatched junction nucleotides: 3. The length of the CDR3 is 13 residues. The germline V gene has CDR1 GTSNPN and CDR2 SVGIG (reference sequence). As DNA, the CDR3 is TGTGCCTGTAACAGGGGGGCCTACAATGAGCAGTTCTTC. Translating it yields CACNRGAYNEQFF.

This rearrangement joins TRBV11-1 to TRBJ2-7, with no clear D. From germline, CDR1 is SGHAT and CDR2 FQDESV (reference sequence). V lost 5 bases and J lost 0, with 11 bases in between. This CDR3 comprises 14 residues. The CDR3 loop is CASSLSVSSYEQYF. Here the CDR3 DNA reads TGTGCCAGCAGCCTGTCAGTTTCCTCCTACGAGCAGTACTTC. Full variable domain (remainder filled in from reference TRBV11-1 and TRBJ2-7): EAEVAQSPRYKITEKSQAVAFWCDPISGHATLYWYRQILGQGPELLVQFQDESVVDDSQLPKDRFSAERLKGVDSTLKIQPAELGDSAMYLCASSLSVSSYEQYFGPGTRLTVT.

The chain recombines TRBV7-9 with TRBJ2-1; 10 positions match TRBD2. The CDR3 consists of 14 residues. V shed 6 bases and J 8 bases; nucleotides not matched to a gene: 7. The V gene's germline CDR1 is SEHNR and CDR2 FQNEAQ (reference sequence). CDR3 loop: CASSPAGGPDEQFF. The CDR3 DNA follows: TGTGCCAGCAGTCCAGCGGGAGGGCCGGATGAGCAGTTCTTC.

This clone was seen a handful of times. The chain couples TRBV6-1 to TRBJ2-7; 11 bases align to TRBD2. The CDR3 is 15 amino acids. With 4 bases clipped from V and 4 bases from J, the junction kept 6 bases outside the gene matches. CDR1 MNHNS and CDR2 SASEGT come from the germline V gene. CDR3 protein: CASSASLAGGYEQYF. CDR3 sequence (DNA): TGTGCCAGCAGTGCGAGCCTAGCGGGAGGTTACGAGCAGTACTTC.

This rearrangement joins TRBV13 to TRBJ2-6; TRBD2 agrees at 8 bases. Germline CDR1 PRHDT, CDR2 FYEKMQ (reference sequence). The CDR3 spans 16 residues. V lost 2 bases, J lost 0 bases, and 0 bases stayed unmatched. The CDR3 DNA reads as TGTGCCAGCAGCTTACTAGCGGGCTCTGGGGCCAACGTCCTGACTTTC. As protein: CASSLLAGSGANVLTF.

As for this clone: Other DNA sequences of this sample code for an identical CDR3. The V and J genes are TRBV5-6 and TRBJ1-1; D remains ambiguous. Germline V gene sequence: CDR1 SGHDT, CDR2 YYEEEE. Trimming took 0 bases from V and 0 from J, leaving 6 bases between them. This CDR3 is built from 14 residues. As DNA, the CDR3 is TGTGCCAGCAGCTTGGCGGGTATGAACACTGAAGCTTTCTTT. This translates into CASSLAGMNTEAFF.

As concerns this clone: Other nucleotide sequences from this sample produce the same CDR3. The rearrangement joins TRBV7-2 to TRBJ2-2; D not resolved. This CDR3 is 13 amino acids long. Trimming took 1 base from V and 5 from J, leaving 5 bases between them. Per germline, CDR1 SGHTA and CDR2 FQGNSA. The CDR3 DNA sequence: TGTGCCAGCAGCTTAGGAGCGACCGGGGAGCTGTTTTTT. Translation: CASSLGATGELFF.

The chain carries TRBV9 and TRBJ2-6; 8 bases align to TRBD2. This CDR3 contains 16 residues. Losses at the gene ends were 4 bases for V and 2 bases for J; bases not matched to a gene: 5. Germline CDR1 is SGDLS and CDR2 is YYNGEE. The CDR3: CASSPMRGAGANVLTF. CDR3 coding DNA: TGTGCCAGCAGCCCCATGCGGGGGGCTGGGGCCAACGTCCTGACTTTC.

There are a few counts of this clone. The chain links TRBV9 to TRBJ2-7, with 7 bases matching TRBD2. V shed 0 bases and J 0 bases; nucleotides not matched to a gene: 0. CDR3 length equals 14 residues. Germline V CDR1 and CDR2: SGDLS, YYNGEE. The CDR3 DNA reads as TGTGCCAGCAGCGTAGAGCGGGACTCCTACGAGCAGTACTTC. It translates to CASSVERDSYEQYF. Full variable domain (outside the CDR3, taken from reference TRBV9 and TRBJ2-7): DSGVTQTPKHLITATGQRVTLRCSPRSGDLSVYWYQQSLDQGLQFLIQYYNGEERAKGNILERFSAQQFPDLHSELNLSSLELGDSALYFCASSVERDSYEQYFGPGTRLTVT.

The rearrangement links TRBV11-3 to TRBJ1-1; TRBD1 aligns across 8 bases. From germline, CDR1 is SGHNT and CDR2 YENEEA. V gave up 5 bases and J gave up 4 bases; unmatched junction bases: 9. This CDR3 comprises 15 residues. CDR3: CASSLGQGRRTEAFF. CDR3 in DNA: TGTGCCAGCAGCCTTGGACAGGGACGTCGCACTGAAGCTTTCTTT.

This clone showed up just a few times. The J gene is TRBJ1-4, the V gene TRBV7-2, with a tentative D call TRBD1 (6 bases). CDR1 is SGHTA, CDR2 FQGNSA, per germline. The CDR3 covers 13 residues. V dropped 3 bases and J dropped 5 bases, with 7 bases sitting between them. CDR3 nucleotide sequence: TGTGCCAGCAGCTTCGGGACAAATGAAAAACTGTTTTTT. Amino acids: CASSFGTNEKLFF.

This clone has more than one count but fewer than ten. V usage is TRBV18 and J usage is TRBJ2-1; D is unresolved. The CDR3 is 15 residues long. V lost 0 bases and J 5 bases, leaving 11 bases between the germline ends. Germline-derived CDR1 and CDR2 are KGHSH and LQKENI. The CDR3 region is CASSPPGSPNNEQFF. The CDR3 DNA reads TGTGCCAGCTCACCACCGGGCAGCCCCAACAATGAGCAGTTCTTC.

The genes are TRBV4-3 and TRBJ2-1; tentatively, D is TRBD1 (6 bases). Trimming left V 5 bases short and J 8 bases short, with 16 bases between. The CDR3 has 14 residues. Per the germline V gene, CDR1 is LGHNA and CDR2 is YSLEER. The CDR3 is CASSARQQGDEQFF. DNA for the CDR3: TGCGCCAGCAGCGCTCGACAACAGGGAGATGAGCAGTTCTTC.

The V gene is TRBV30, the J gene TRBJ2-7; D perhaps matches TRBD2 (6 bases). The J call may be incorrect, as the DNA end agrees better with TRBJ2-5. The CDR3 extends over 12 amino acids. Germline assignment: CDR1 GTSNPN and CDR2 SVGIG (reference sequence). CDR3 protein: CATVGGGETQYF. The CDR3, as DNA: TGTGCGACGGTTGGGGGAGGTGAGACCCAGTACTTC.

This clone turned up a few times. This chain uses TRBV5-4 with TRBJ2-5, with 8 bases matching TRBD2. J was trimmed by 1 base and V by 4 bases; bases with no gene match: 6. Germline-derived CDR1 and CDR2 are SGHNT and YYREEE (reference sequence). This CDR3 contains 15 residues. CDR3 bases: TGTGCCAGCAGCCGAGGGCTAGCGGGCCAAGAGACCCAGTACTTC. Its protein is CASSRGLAGQETQYF.

This clone turned up a few times. The V gene is TRBV4-3, the J gene TRBJ2-1; D perhaps matches TRBD2 (6 bases). The germline V gene encodes CDR1 LGHNA and CDR2 YSLEER. Trimming took off 3 bases at V and 1 base at J, with 10 bases between the two ends. CDR3 length: 15 amino acids. Here the CDR3 DNA reads TGCGCCAGCAGCCAGGGACTGGTGTCCTACAATGAGCAGTTCTTC. It is translated as CASSQGLVSYNEQFF.

This clone was seen a handful of times. The chain uses TRBV30 and TRBJ2-3; 7 bases are a match to TRBD2. The CDR3 runs 15 residues. Germline CDR1 is GTSNPN and CDR2 is SVGIG (reference sequence). Unmatched junction bases numbered 9, after V lost 2 bases and J lost 4 bases. For the CDR3, the DNA is TGTGCCTGGAGTACGGGGGGAAAGGACCCAGATACGCAGTATTTT. Protein sequence: CAWSTGGKDPDTQYF.

A few counts support this clone. V usage is TRBV29-1 and J usage is TRBJ1-2, with 7 bases fitting TRBD1. Germline assignment: CDR1 SQVTM and CDR2 ANQGSEA. CDR3 length: 12 amino acids. The J segment lost 2 bases and the V segment lost 4 bases, leaving 1 base of the junction unmatched. The CDR3 DNA follows: TGCAGCGTTGGAGGGGGCAACTATGGCTACACCTTC. This gives the protein CSVGGGNYGYTF.

This clone was detected only a few times. V is TRBV7-9 and J is TRBJ1-1; 8 bases match TRBD1. Germline V gives CDR1 SEHNR, CDR2 FQNEAQ (reference sequence). With V trimmed by 5 bases and J by 7 bases, 9 bases remained unmatched. This CDR3 has 14 amino acids. The CDR3 DNA reads as TGTGCCAGCAGCCCGAAGGGGACAGGAGTTGAAGCTTTCTTT. Translating gives CASSPKGTGVEAFF.

This clone was seen a handful of times. The CDR3 reads CASSNPWGQNQPQHF. In DNA, the CDR3 is TGTGCCAGCAGCAACCCGTGGGGCCAAAATCAGCCCCAGCATTTT. This rearrangement joins TRBV21-1 to TRBJ1-5; TRBD1 was called by the table and not checked on the DNA. TRBV21-1 is deemed a pseudogene. The CDR3 sequence is 15 residues long.

J is TRBJ2-5 and V is TRBV19; D possibly corresponds to TRBD1 (6 bases). Per germline, CDR1 LNHDA and CDR2 SQIVND (reference sequence). V gave up 5 bases and J gave up 0 bases, with 22 bases separating them. The CDR3 length is 18 residues. Here the CDR3 reads CASSSTGSSSKYQETQYF. The DNA for the CDR3 is TGTGCCAGTAGTTCAACAGGGAGTTCCTCCAAGTACCAAGAGACCCAGTACTTC.

The genes are TRBV5-1 and TRBJ2-7, with 9 bases lining up with TRBD2. CDR1 and CDR2 from the germline V gene are SGHRS and YFSETQ. V gave up 1 base and J gave up 7 bases; unmatched junction bases: 6. The CDR3 sequence is 14 residues long. CDR3 in DNA: TGCGCCAGCAGCTTGTCCGCGGGAGGGCGAGAGCAGTACTTC. It is translated as CASSLSAGGREQYF.

The chain employs TRBV30 and TRBJ2-5, with 8 bases identical to TRBD2. The ends lost 0 bases at V and 2 bases at J; junction bases unmatched: 5. CDR3 size: 15 residues. CDR1 and CDR2 (germline): GTSNPN, SVGIG (reference sequence). Here the CDR3 reads CAWSVISGSQETQYF. CDR3 DNA sequence: TGTGCCTGGAGTGTAATCAGCGGGAGTCAAGAGACCCAGTACTTC.